The source of this T cell receptor beta chain is a study of cytomegalovirus exposure and HLA in healthy donors. This CDR3 region has 15 residues. The germline gives CDR1 SGHNT, CDR2 YENEEA. Trimming pared 5 bases from V and 4 bases from J, leaving 15 bases between. This PCR relied on a set of 60 Vbeta primers and 13 Jbeta primers. Measured with immunoSEQ multiplex PCR; TCRdb has only the in-frame clones, and not every one. The repertoire holds 30,000 to 45,000 clones, with around 83% as singletons. Sequences were obtained from PBMCs. The V call is TRBV11-3, the J call TRBJ2-1; D might be TRBD2 (7 bases). The clonotype originates from a woman between 18 and 29 years old in good health and CMV-seronegative. CDR3 loop: CASSPRGGQYNEQFF. CDR3 in DNA: TGTGCCAGCAGCCCTAGGGGGGGGCAATACAATGAGCAGTTCTTC.